This T cell receptor (beta chain) was sequenced for a study of blood T cell repertoires in COVID-19. About the study: Specimens from acute and convalescent COVID-19 originated in the United States, Italy and Spain. T cells, B-cell-depleted T cells, or PBMCs supplied cDNA or gDNA.

In germline, CDR1 is LGHDT, CDR2 YNNKEL (reference sequence). Deletions cut 3 bases from V and 0 bases from J, with 12 bases between. This CDR3 has 16 residues. As processed by the authors: How many nucleated cells were present was estimated from reference gene primer amplification. The protocol was immunoSEQ multiplex PCR, while the TCRdb copy is restricted to in-frame clones and leaves out a portion. V, J and clone size derive from that table, while D and trimming were established from the DNA sequence. The sample records about 130,000 clones, around three quarters being singletons. The sequenced material came from peripheral blood. This sequence was found in a human donor in a cohort sampled during active COVID-19. The chain joins TRBV3-1 (or the pseudogene TRBV3-2) to TRBJ1-3, with D perhaps matching TRBD1 (5 bases). The CDR3 DNA is TGTGCCAGCAGCCAGCCCAGACAGAACTCTGGAAACACCATATATTTT. Translated: CASSQPRQNSGNTIYF.